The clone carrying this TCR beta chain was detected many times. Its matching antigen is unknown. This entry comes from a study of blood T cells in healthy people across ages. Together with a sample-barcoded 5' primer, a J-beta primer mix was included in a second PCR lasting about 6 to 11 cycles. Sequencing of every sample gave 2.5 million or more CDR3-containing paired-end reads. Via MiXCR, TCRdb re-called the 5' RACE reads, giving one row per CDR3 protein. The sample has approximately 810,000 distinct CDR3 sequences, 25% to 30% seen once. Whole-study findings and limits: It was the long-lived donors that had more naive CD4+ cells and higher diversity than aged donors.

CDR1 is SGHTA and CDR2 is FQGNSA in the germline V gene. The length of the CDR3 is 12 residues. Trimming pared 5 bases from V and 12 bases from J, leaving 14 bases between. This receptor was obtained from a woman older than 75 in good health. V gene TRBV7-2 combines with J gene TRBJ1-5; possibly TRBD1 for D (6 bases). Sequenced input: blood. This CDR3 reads CASSILRGHQHF. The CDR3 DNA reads TGTGCCAGCAGCATACTCCGGGGGCACCAGCATTTT.